The 13 T cell receptor beta chains below were found in one sample sequenced in a study of CD8 T cells in Susac syndrome. Reverse transcription of about 0.5 to 1 ug RNA was carried out with random hexamers. TCRdb re-called the immunoSEQ multiplex PCR reads with MiXCR, one entry per CDR3 protein. Among around 130,000 distinct CDR3 sequences, about 93% were seen once, and the ten largest hold approximately 0.24%. The sequenced material came from CD8+ T cells from PBMCs. The origin of the receptors is a human donor with multiple sclerosis.

The V gene is TRBV11-2, the J gene TRBJ1-5; D is undetermined. Germline V CDR1 and CDR2: SGHAT, FQNNGV. The CDR3 length is 14 residues. Trimming removed 0 bases from V and 4 bases from J, with 7 bases in between. The CDR3 reads CASSLDWGNQPQHF. CDR3 DNA sequence: TGTGCCAGCAGCTTAGATTGGGGAAATCAGCCCCAGCATTTT.

The rearrangement links TRBV29-1 to TRBJ2-1; no clear D. The germline V gene has CDR1 SQVTM and CDR2 ANQGSEA. The CDR3 spans 12 residues. V lost 7 bases, J lost 0 bases, and 7 bases lay in between. CDR3 DNA: TGCAGCGACTCTAGCTCCTACAATGAGCAGTTCTTC. Its translation: CSDSSSYNEQFF.

V and J are TRBV7-7 and TRBJ2-5; a possible D gene is TRBD1 (6 bases). Trimming took off 9 bases at V and 5 bases at J, with 16 bases between the two ends. Germline V CDR1 and CDR2: SSHAT, FNYEAQ (reference sequence). This CDR3 comprises 13 residues. The CDR3 DNA follows: TGTGCCAGAAACCTGGACAGTTTTGAGACCCAGTACTTC. This encodes CARNLDSFETQYF.

This chain links TRBV29-1 with TRBJ1-1; D ambiguous. The V gene lost 5 bases and the J gene lost 0 bases, with 4 bases spanning the gap. CDR3 length: 11 amino acids. The germline V gene encodes CDR1 SQVTM and CDR2 ANQGSEA. CDR3 bases: TGCAGCGTTATTTTGAACACTGAAGCTTTCTTT. The encoded protein is CSVILNTEAFF.

The rearrangement uses TRBV19 and TRBJ2-3, with D tentatively TRBD1 (5 bases). This CDR3 is built from 16 residues. Germline lookup yields CDR1 LNHDA and CDR2 SQIVND (reference sequence). V dropped 0 bases and J dropped 4 bases, with 14 bases sitting between them. Here the CDR3 reads CASSIDAGMSADTQYF. In DNA form, the CDR3 reads TGTGCCAGTAGTATAGATGCAGGGATGAGCGCAGATACGCAGTATTTT.

The J gene is TRBJ2-7, the V gene TRBV12-3 or TRBV12-4; TRBD2 aligns across 11 bases. With V trimmed by 5 bases and J by 5 bases, 5 bases remained unmatched. This CDR3 region has 14 residues. The CDR3: CASSEMGLADEQYF. CDR3 bases: TGTGCCAGCAGTGAAATGGGACTAGCGGACGAGCAGTACTTC.

The chain combines TRBV7-9 with TRBJ1-2, with 9 bases matching TRBD1. V lost 4 bases, J lost 8 bases, and 14 bases stayed unmatched. The germline CDR1 and CDR2 sequences are SEHNR and FQNEAQ (reference sequence). CDR3 length: 16 amino acids. The CDR3 nucleotides are TGTGCCAGCAGCTCCCCATCCGGGACAGGGAGTTTGGGCTACACCTTC. This encodes CASSSPSGTGSLGYTF.

The CDR3 spells CASSLQGPHEQYF. The DNA for the CDR3 is TGTGCCAGCAGCTTACAGGGGCCCCACGAGCAGTACTTC. The chain recombines TRBV11-2 with TRBJ2-7; the D gene is possibly TRBD1 (6 bases). Trimming pared 2 bases from V and 5 bases from J, leaving 10 bases between. Germline CDR1 SGHAT, CDR2 FQNNGV. The CDR3 extends over 13 amino acids.

A few counts support this clonotype. In DNA form, the CDR3 reads TGCAGCGCGGGGTCTTTAGATAGCGAGCAGTACTTC. It translates to CSAGSLDSEQYF. The chain combines TRBV29-1 with TRBJ2-7, with D perhaps matching TRBD2 (5 bases). The V end was cut by 7 bases, the J end by 6 bases, with 16 bases between. Per germline, CDR1 SQVTM and CDR2 ANQGSEA. This CDR3 has 12 amino acids.

The chain links TRBV7-9 to TRBJ2-1; D call uncertain. The ends were cut back, 5 bases at V and 5 bases at J, with 16 bases in the middle. Germline V lookup: CDR1 SEHNR, CDR2 FQNEAQ (reference sequence). The CDR3 runs to 15 residues. The CDR3 region is CASSQSSLYDNEQFF. The CDR3 DNA is TGTGCCAGCAGCCAATCCTCCCTATACGACAATGAGCAGTTCTTC.

The CDR3 DNA reads TGCACCAACCCCGTGACTAGCGGCTTCTACGAGCAGTACTTC. This encodes CTNPVTSGFYEQYF. The chain uses TRBV1 and TRBJ2-7; TRBD2, as called in the table, went unchecked against the DNA. TRBV1 is listed as a pseudogene. CDR3 length: 14 amino acids.

The chain has TRBV20-1 and TRBJ1-1; D gene ambiguous. The CDR3 totals 14 residues. Germline lookup yields CDR1 DFQATT and CDR2 SNEGSKA (reference sequence). Trimming stripped 0 bases from V and 0 bases from J, with 8 bases between. CDR3 bases: TGCAGTGCTAGAGAAGTGGACTTGAACACTGAAGCTTTCTTT. Residues: CSAREVDLNTEAFF.

This clonotype came up a few times. This chain uses TRBV9 with TRBJ1-2; a weak D match, TRBD1 (6 bases). Per germline, CDR1 SGDLS and CDR2 YYNGEE. V lost 3 bases and J 5 bases, leaving 14 bases between the germline ends. The CDR3 covers 14 residues. CDR3 sequence: CASSGPQGWYGYTF. The CDR3 DNA follows: TGTGCCAGCAGCGGACCACAGGGTTGGTATGGCTACACCTTC.